One sample yielded the 27 T cell receptor beta chains listed below, sequenced in a study of T cell responses to AZD1222 COVID-19 vaccine. Sequenced by immunoSEQ multiplex PCR; TCRdb stores in-frame clones only, minus some. The repertoire consists of about 120,000 clones, with about nine tenths occurring once and the leading ten covering 2.6%. This specimen was peripheral blood, taken 28 days after the second AZD1222 dose. These receptors were obtained from an adult who received the AZD1222 COVID-19 vaccine.

V gene TRBV5-1 combines with J gene TRBJ1-3, with 8 positions matching TRBD1. Germline lookup yields CDR1 SGHRS and CDR2 YFSETQ. CDR3 size: 16 residues. V shed 5 bases, J shed 0 bases, and the junction held 7 bases outside the gene matches. The CDR3 region is CASRAGTGYSGNTIYF. The DNA for the CDR3 is TGCGCCAGCAGGGCCGGGACAGGCTACTCTGGAAACACCATATATTTT.

The sample holds a few counts of this clone. This rearrangement joins TRBV2 to TRBJ1-3, with D perhaps matching TRBD1 (6 bases). Trimming removed 9 bases at V and 2 bases at J, with 14 bases between. CDR3 length: 14 residues. The germline CDR1 and CDR2 sequences are SNHLY and FYNNEI. Here the CDR3 DNA reads TGTGCCAGAGGGGGGGGTACGGCTGGAAACACCATATATTTT. Encoded protein: CARGGGTAGNTIYF.

The genes are TRBV6-2 or TRBV6-3 and TRBJ1-5; perhaps TRBD1 as D (5 bases). V lost 2 bases and J lost 7, with 12 bases in between. CDR1 MNHEY and CDR2 SVGEGT come from the germline V gene. The CDR3 is made up of 14 amino acids. In DNA, the CDR3 is TGTGCCAGCAGTTACGCAGGGAGCTGGCAGCCCCAGCATTTT. Protein product: CASSYAGSWQPQHF.

The chain has TRBV10-3 and TRBJ1-6; D perhaps matches TRBD1 (6 bases). The V and J ends lost 8 bases and 13 bases respectively, with 15 bases between them. The CDR3 length is 12 residues. CDR1 is ENHRY, CDR2 SYGVKD, per germline. In DNA, the CDR3 is TGTGCCATCTCACAGGGACCCAGGCCCCTCCACTTT. The encoded protein is CAISQGPRPLHF.

This clone came up many times. The chain uses TRBV25-1 and TRBJ1-6; 7 nucleotides match TRBD1. CDR3 length: 15 residues. V was pared by 4 bases and J by 9 bases, with 9 bases of the junction left unmatched. Germline loops: CDR1 MGHDK, CDR2 SYGVNS. The CDR3 bases are TGTGCCAGCAGTGGCATGACAGGGTCGAGTTCACCCCTCCACTTT. This gives the protein CASSGMTGSSSPLHF.

The V gene is TRBV5-6, the J gene TRBJ1-2; 7 nucleotides align to TRBD1. CDR3 size: 15 residues. Germline trimming cut 1 base from V and 8 bases from J; bases unmatched to any gene: 11. Germline CDR1 SGHDT, CDR2 YYEEEE. CDR3 sequence reads: CASSLSGAGGEGYTF. In DNA form, the CDR3 reads TGTGCCAGCAGCTTGAGTGGCGCAGGGGGAGAGGGCTACACCTTC.

Turning to this clone: Other nucleotide sequences from this sample produce the same CDR3. J is TRBJ1-5 and V is TRBV7-8; D may be TRBD1 (5 bases). With 5 bases removed from V and 3 bases from J, the gap between germline ends came to 8 bases. Germline-derived CDR1 and CDR2 are SGHVS and FQNEAQ. This CDR3 region has 13 residues. CDR3 nucleotides: TGTGCCAGCAGCCTGACAGACAATCAGCCCCAGCATTTT. It specifies CASSLTDNQPQHF.

V and J are TRBV7-9 and TRBJ2-3; 12 bases match TRBD1. Trimming took 1 base from V and 4 from J; bases not matched to a gene: 6. Germline CDR1 and CDR2: SEHNR and FQNEAQ (reference sequence). The CDR3 covers 17 residues. The CDR3 DNA is TGTGCCAGCAGCTTAGGCGGGACAGGGGGCGCGGCAGATACGCAGTATTTT. This codes for CASSLGGTGGAADTQYF.

The chain is built from TRBV2 and TRBJ1-3, with 7 bases lining up with TRBD1. With V trimmed by 4 bases and J by 1 base, 4 bases remained unmatched. The length of the CDR3 is 15 residues. Germline V gene lookup returns CDR1 SNHLY and CDR2 FYNNEI. CDR3 DNA: TGTGCCAGCAGTGGATTACAGGGGTCTGGAAACACCATATATTTT. Residues: CASSGLQGSGNTIYF.

Concerning this clone itself: Other DNA sequences from this sample encode an identical CDR3 as well. The chain is built from TRBV10-3 and TRBJ1-2; no reliable D call. Germline lookup yields CDR1 ENHRY and CDR2 SYGVKD. Deletions cut 4 bases from V and 0 bases from J, with 3 bases between. The CDR3 extends over 12 amino acids. CDR3 sequence: CAISGPNYGYTF. The CDR3 bases are TGTGCCATCAGTGGGCCTAACTATGGCTACACCTTC.

The chain uses TRBV4-3 and TRBJ1-1; 8 nucleotides agree with TRBD1. This CDR3 comprises 13 residues. The germline V gene has CDR1 LGHNA and CDR2 YSLEER. V gave up 0 bases and J gave up 8 bases; unmatched junction bases: 2. For the CDR3, the DNA is TGCGCCAGCAGCCAAGATCGGGACAGGGAAGCTTTCTTT. Its protein is CASSQDRDREAFF.

V and J are TRBV6-4 and TRBJ1-6; D is unresolved. CDR1 is MRHNA and CDR2 is SNTAGT in the germline V gene. The CDR3 consists of 14 residues. V lost 5 bases, J lost 8 bases, and 13 bases lay in between. CDR3 nucleotide sequence: TGTGCCAGCAGTCCCCGCGAGGGTGATTCACCCCTCCACTTT. Protein sequence: CASSPREGDSPLHF.

This clone was recorded a few times. The chain couples TRBV4-3 to TRBJ2-4; D ambiguous. Trimming took 0 bases from V and 5 from J, leaving 11 bases between them. This CDR3 is built from 15 residues. Germline V gene lookup returns CDR1 LGHNA and CDR2 YSLEER. The CDR3 spells CASSQDRWVENIQYF. DNA for the CDR3: TGCGCCAGCAGCCAAGATCGTTGGGTCGAAAACATTCAGTACTTC.

This clone has only one observation. The rearrangement uses TRBV7-2 and TRBJ2-7, with TRBD2 matching 9 bases. V gave up 1 base and J gave up 0 bases; unmatched junction bases: 10. Germline CDR1 is SGHTA and CDR2 is FQGNSA. CDR3 length: 18 residues. The CDR3 protein is CASSLEAAGGVSSYEQYF. CDR3 DNA: TGTGCCAGCAGCTTAGAGGCTGCGGGGGGGGTGAGCTCCTACGAGCAGTACTTC.

This rearrangement joins TRBV10-3 to TRBJ2-7; D is uncertain. V lost 2 bases and J lost 1, with 12 bases in between. CDR3 length: 15 residues. Germline CDR1 and CDR2: ENHRY and SYGVKD. The CDR3: CAISEGLKVSYEQYF. For the CDR3, the DNA is TGTGCCATCAGTGAGGGGTTGAAAGTGTCCTACGAGCAGTACTTC.

Concerning this clone: Germline is not matched at one junction end, which may reflect a read error. The V call is TRBV7-7, the J call TRBJ1-1; 8 nucleotides match TRBD1. Germline V lookup: CDR1 SSHAT, CDR2 FNYEAQ (reference sequence). The CDR3 contains 13 residues. Here the CDR3 reads CASSLDRGTEAFF. Here the CDR3 DNA reads TGTGCTAGCAGCCTCGACAGGGGCACTGAAGCTTTCTTT.

This chain links TRBV13 with TRBJ2-4; 8 nucleotides line up with TRBD1. J was trimmed by 7 bases and V by 5 bases; bases with no gene match: 7. Germline V gives CDR1 PRHDT, CDR2 FYEKMQ (reference sequence). This CDR3 contains 14 residues. The CDR3 sequence is CASSPWTGRNIQYF. The CDR3 bases are TGTGCCAGCAGCCCCTGGACAGGGAGGAACATTCAGTACTTC.

The table lists this clone with a count of one. V gene TRBV10-3 combines with J gene TRBJ1-3; TRBD1 agrees at 7 bases. Trimming cost V 11 bases and J 0 bases; bases outside gene matches: 13. CDR3 length: 16 residues. Germline V lookup: CDR1 ENHRY, CDR2 SYGVKD. The CDR3 sequence: CASSPTGDLSGNTIYF. Written as DNA, the CDR3 is TGTGCCTCTAGCCCTACAGGGGATCTCTCTGGAAACACCATATATTTT.

The chain uses TRBV19 and TRBJ1-5, with D perhaps matching TRBD1 (5 bases). The CDR3 loop spans 13 amino acids. Germline values: CDR1 LNHDA, CDR2 SQIVND (reference sequence). V was clipped by 3 bases and J by 11 bases, with 14 bases between them. In DNA form, the CDR3 reads TGTGCCAGTAGTATGGGCCCGGACAAGACCCAGCATTTT. Encoded protein: CASSMGPDKTQHF.

This sequence joins TRBV29-1 and TRBJ2-3; TRBD2 is a possible D gene (7 bases). This CDR3 contains 14 residues. Germline V gives CDR1 SQVTM, CDR2 ANQGSEA. V lost 1 base, J lost 5 bases, and 13 bases lay in between. The CDR3 sequence: CSVEGGGAVDTQYF. The CDR3 nucleotides read TGCAGCGTTGAAGGTGGGGGGGCGGTAGATACGCAGTATTTT.

There are a few counts of this clone. The chain employs TRBV7-2 and TRBJ2-1, with TRBD2 identical over 10 bases. The V gene's germline CDR1 is SGHTA and CDR2 FQGNSA. The CDR3 consists of 17 residues. With 5 bases clipped from V and 2 bases from J, the junction kept 9 bases outside the gene matches. Here the CDR3 reads CASSTQAGGPPYNEQFF. Written as DNA, the CDR3 is TGTGCCAGCAGCACCCAAGCGGGGGGGCCCCCCTACAATGAGCAGTTCTTC.

The chain links TRBV13 to TRBJ1-1; 7 bases map to TRBD1. Trimming removed 6 bases from V and 1 base from J; junction bases left unmatched: 11. CDR1 and CDR2 (germline): PRHDT, FYEKMQ (reference sequence). The CDR3 spans 16 residues. CDR3 region: CASRSPPRTGNTEAFF. CDR3 coding DNA: TGTGCCAGCAGATCCCCTCCACGGACAGGGAACACTGAAGCTTTCTTT. Based on the CDR3 plus reference TRBV13 and TRBJ1-1, the full variable domain is AAGVIQSPRHLIKEKRETATLKCYPIPRHDTVYWYQQGPGQDPQFLISFYEKMQSDKGSIPDRFSAQQFSDYHSELNMSSLELGDSALYFCASRSPPRTGNTEAFFGQGTRLTVV.

This rearrangement joins TRBV6-5 to TRBJ1-1, with 8 bases fitting TRBD1. The CDR3 has 14 residues. Germline V lookup: CDR1 MNHEY, CDR2 SVGAGI. With V trimmed by 5 bases and J by 5 bases, 7 bases remained unmatched. The CDR3 is CASSTTGGGTEAFF. The CDR3 nucleotides read TGTGCCAGCAGTACCACAGGGGGAGGGACTGAAGCTTTCTTT.

The CDR3 region is CASNPTDSSGNTIYF. In DNA form, the CDR3 reads TGTGCCAGCAACCCGACAGACAGCTCTGGAAACACCATATATTTT. The rearrangement uses TRBV6-5 and TRBJ1-3; weak D call: TRBD1 (5 bases). This CDR3 has 15 residues. V was cut by 7 bases and J by 0 bases, with 13 bases left in between. Per the germline V gene, CDR1 is MNHEY and CDR2 is SVGAGI.

This sequence joins TRBV19 and TRBJ2-3; D gene uncertain. Trimming took off 3 bases at V and 1 base at J, with 5 bases between the two ends. CDR1 is LNHDA, CDR2 SQIVND, per germline (reference sequence). The CDR3 consists of 13 residues. CDR3 sequence reads: CASSIGGTDTQYF. The CDR3 DNA follows: TGTGCCAGTAGTATCGGAGGCACAGATACGCAGTATTTT.

This clone is medium-sized within its sample. CDR3 residues: CASSQETVSDEQFF. Here the CDR3 DNA reads TGTGCCAGCAGCCAAGAGACAGTAAGCGATGAGCAGTTCTTC. This chain joins TRBV3-1 (or the pseudogene TRBV3-2) and TRBJ2-1; weak D call: TRBD1 (5 bases). Germline CDR1 is LGHDT and CDR2 is YNNKEL (reference sequence). The V end was cut by 0 bases, the J end by 8 bases, with 11 bases between. This CDR3 has 14 residues.

CDR3 bases: TGTGCCAGCAGCTATGGCAACCCCGGAGCGAGTACGGGGGGTGAAGCTTTCTTT. Amino acid sequence: CASSYGNPGASTGGEAFF. The rearrangement uses TRBV3-1 (or the pseudogene TRBV3-2) and TRBJ1-1, with a possible D match to TRBD1 (5 bases). The CDR3 has 18 amino acids. V lost 5 bases and J 7 bases, leaving 29 bases between the germline ends. Germline CDR1 and CDR2: LGHDT and YNNKEL (reference sequence).